The clone carrying this T cell receptor (beta chain) was seen more than once but under ten times. Its target is unknown. The sample belongs to a study of T cell repertoires in cytomegalovirus infection. Trimming took off 6 bases at V and 8 bases at J, with 16 bases between the two ends. The CDR3 consists of 14 residues. Overall study findings and caveats: The study identified carriers of CMV plus the relevant HLA from cumulative public TCR beta family frequency. The ex vivo response was dominated by HLA-C-restricted CMV-specific TCR beta clonotypes.

TCRdb re-called the reads with MiXCR, one entry per CDR3 protein. The data show roughly 230,000 distinct CDR3 sequences, roughly 6.5% seen once. Sample: PBMCs. The clonotype comes from a human donor in good health (CMV status not recorded). Some clones in this sample may be carry-over from other donors' samples. The rearrangement links TRBV12-3 or TRBV12-4 to TRBJ1-4; D perhaps matches TRBD1 (6 bases). CDR3 region: CASSIGGQREKLFF. Written as DNA, the CDR3 is TGTGCCAGCAGCATCGGGGGGCAGAGAGAAAAACTGTTTTTT.